The present T cell receptor (beta chain) was sequenced within a study of blood T cell repertoires in COVID-19. Across the study: The origin of the acute and convalescent COVID-19 samples was the United States, Italy and Spain.

The protocol was immunoSEQ multiplex PCR, while the TCRdb copy is restricted to in-frame clones and leaves out a portion. The sample includes approximately 310,000 clones, around 87% seen only once; the top ten take about 8%. Germline V lookup: CDR1 SNHLY, CDR2 FYNNEI. With V trimmed by 6 bases and J by 6 bases, 3 bases remained unmatched. The CDR3 contains 12 residues. The sample was peripheral blood. The chain joins TRBV2 to TRBJ2-7; 9 bases fit TRBD2. The origin of this receptor is a woman in her forties or fifties who had recovered from COVID-19. The CDR3 region is CASRKLAGEQYF. The CDR3 DNA reads as TGTGCCAGCAGAAAACTAGCGGGCGAGCAGTACTTC.